The present entry profiles one T cell receptor (beta chain) with its context. The target antigen is unknown. The germline V gene encodes CDR1 MNHEY and CDR2 SVGAGI. The CDR3 runs 16 residues. V dropped 2 bases and J dropped 1; count of bases not matched to a gene: 7. This sample was taken from a study of CD8 T cells in ankylosing spondylitis. Overall study findings and caveats: Some of these motif variants have turned up before, in reports on reactive arthritis synovial fluid and blood. Seemingly distinctive of ankylosing spondylitis blood was a TCR beta motif formed by eight highly homologous variants. Reports say disease-linked clones showed up significantly more in matched ankylosing spondylitis synovial fluid.

TCRdb reanalysed the 5' RACE reads using MiXCR and keeps one entry per CDR3 protein. The repertoire holds about 330,000 distinct CDR3 sequences, with under 8.5% as singletons. The V call is TRBV6-5, the J call TRBJ2-5, with TRBD1 identical over 7 bases. Sequenced sample: blood, either unsorted or a sorted T cell fraction (not recorded which). The receptor was isolated from a male donor with ankylosing spondylitis. CDR3: CASSYAGTETQETQYF. CDR3 in DNA: TGTGCCAGCAGTTACGCCGGGACAGAAACCCAAGAGACCCAGTACTTC.